This TCR beta chain was retrieved from a study of T-cell memory formation after mild COVID-19. On the study more broadly: For the most part, TCR clusters were specific to one donor.

Sample barcodes and UMIs were carried by the TCR alpha and TCR beta cDNA libraries that 5'RACE generated with constant-segment primers. From the 5' RACE reads, TCRdb called clonotypes with MiXCR, one entry per CDR3 protein. The table lists about 110,000 distinct CDR3 sequences, over 15% of them singletons. Trimming pared 3 bases from V and 5 bases from J, leaving 10 bases between. The CDR3 is 12 residues long. Looked up from germline, CDR1 is DFQATT and CDR2 is SNEGSKA (reference sequence). For this clonotype: Antigen specificity is unknown.

General study results and limits: Pre-infection memory harbored some responding clones, suggesting cross-reactive memory joined.

The TCR comes from a man aged 18 to 35 who had mild COVID-19 (a few samples of this study predate the infection). Cell type and time point are not known. Sequencing used PBMCs or a T cell subset sorted from them (not recorded which). The gene calls are TRBV20-1 and TRBJ2-5; TRBD2 might be the D (5 bases). CDR3 sequence reads: CSASEGRETQYF. The CDR3 coding sequence is TGCAGTGCTAGCGAGGGCCGGGAGACCCAGTACTTC.